The 24 T cell receptor beta chains listed next were all sequenced from one sample in a study of glioma-infiltrating T cells. TCR alpha and beta CDR3 regions were amplified from RNA using iRepertoire nested multiplex PCR. TCRdb re-derived calls from the multiplex PCR reads in MiXCR, one entry per CDR3 protein. The data hold approximately 90,000 distinct CDR3 sequences, with about 23% observed a single time. Sequenced: glioma tissue, nonneoplastic brain tissue, or PBMCs (not recorded which). The source of these receptors is a human donor with low-grade glioma or glioblastoma, undergoing nonglioma brain surgery, or in good health (not recorded which).

Regarding this clonotype: It may be a read error: a sequence one base away is much more abundant. The gene calls are TRBV5-1 and TRBJ1-1; a possible D gene is TRBD1 (6 bases). Germline assignment: CDR1 SGHRS and CDR2 YFSETQ. There are 14 residues in the CDR3. The CDR3 DNA follows: TGCGCCGGCAGATTCACAGGGACGAGCACTGAAGCTTTCTTT. It encodes CAGRFTGTSTEAFF.

This clonotype occurred many times. V is TRBV20-1 and J is TRBJ1-2, with unresolved D. The CDR3 length is 11 residues. The germline V and J ends were trimmed by 3 bases and 8 bases, with 10 bases remaining between them. Germline loops: CDR1 DFQATT, CDR2 SNEGSKA (reference sequence). The CDR3 spells CSASRRGGYTF. CDR3 sequence (DNA): TGCAGTGCTAGTAGACGAGGGGGCTACACCTTC.

Many counts were recorded for this clonotype. The chain joins TRBV6-1 to TRBJ2-3; no clear D gene. CDR1 and CDR2 (germline): MNHNS, SASEGT. The length of the CDR3 is 14 residues. V shed 5 bases and J shed 0 bases, with 9 bases lying between them. DNA for the CDR3: TGTGCCAGCAGTTATGACATCAGCACAGATACGCAGTATTTT. Protein sequence: CASSYDISTDTQYF.

This clonotype was found many times. This CDR3 reads CSARGVGTSGGKSSYEQYF. The CDR3 DNA is TGCAGTGCTAGAGGAGTGGGGACTAGCGGGGGGAAGAGCTCCTACGAGCAGTACTTC. The V gene is TRBV20-1, the J gene TRBJ2-7; 15 bases are shared with TRBD2. Germline values: CDR1 DFQATT, CDR2 SNEGSKA (reference sequence). This CDR3 is 19 amino acids long. V shed 1 base and J 0 bases; nucleotides not matched to a gene: 10.

This clonotype was counted ten times or more. The chain has TRBV20-1 and TRBJ2-1; 13 bases align to TRBD2. This CDR3 spans 16 amino acids. Trimming took 1 base from V and 9 from J; bases not matched to a gene: 9. Germline-derived CDR1 and CDR2 are DFQATT and SNEGSKA (reference sequence). CDR3 protein: CSARGKWTSGRSEQFF. CDR3 DNA sequence: TGCAGTGCTAGAGGGAAATGGACTAGCGGGAGAAGTGAGCAGTTCTTC.

This clonotype was seen ten or more times. The rearrangement uses TRBV20-1 and TRBJ2-1, with D possibly being TRBD2 (6 bases). V lost 0 bases, J lost 7 bases, and 16 bases lay in between. Per the germline V gene, CDR1 is DFQATT and CDR2 is SNEGSKA (reference sequence). The CDR3 length is 15 residues. In nucleotides, the CDR3 is TGCAGTGCTAGAGATCGTACGACTAGGTCGAATGAGCAGTTCTTC. Translating it yields CSARDRTTRSNEQFF.

This clonotype appeared a few times. This sequence joins TRBV19 and TRBJ1-2; 9 bases line up with TRBD1. Germline V gene data show CDR1 as LNHDA and CDR2 as SQIVND (reference sequence). V trimming: 4 bases; J trimming: 5 bases; junction bases outside the gene matches: 8. CDR3 size: 15 residues. The chain's CDR3 is CASSNPGQGKYGYTF. The DNA for the CDR3 is TGTGCCAGTAGTAACCCCGGACAGGGGAAGTATGGCTACACCTTC.

Ten or more counts support this clonotype. The chain joins TRBV7-8 to TRBJ2-7; D is unclear. Germline V gives CDR1 SGHVS, CDR2 FQNEAQ. The CDR3 is 12 amino acids. V was clipped by 3 bases and J by 4 bases, with 7 bases between them. CDR3 in amino acids: CASSFNGYEQYF. DNA for the CDR3: TGTGCCAGCAGCTTTAATGGGTACGAGCAGTACTTC.

In the case of this clonotype: The junction does not match germline at one end; this may be a read error. The J gene is TRBJ2-7, the V gene TRBV20-1; 7 positions match TRBD1. This CDR3 has 12 residues. CDR1 and CDR2 (germline): DFQATT, SNEGSKA (reference sequence). CDR3 nucleotide sequence: TGCAGTGCTATGAGGGACAGCTACGGGCAGTACTTC. As protein: CSAMRDSYGQYF.

The chain links TRBV7-4 to TRBJ2-2; D possibly corresponds to TRBD2 (6 bases). CDR1 and CDR2 from the germline V gene are SGHVT and SQSDAQ. This CDR3 comprises 15 residues. Between the trimmed V and J ends, which lost 6 bases and 2 bases, there was a span of 13 bases. The CDR3 spells CASSAGSLNTGELFF. The CDR3 nucleotides read TGTGCCAGCAGTGCGGGATCCTTAAACACCGGGGAGCTGTTTTTT.

J is TRBJ2-7 and V is TRBV4-2; TRBD2 matches at 9 bases. This CDR3 contains 15 residues. The J segment lost 2 bases and the V segment lost 4 bases, leaving 6 bases of the junction unmatched. Germline assignment: CDR1 LGHNA and CDR2 YNFKEQ. CDR3 sequence (DNA): TGTGCCAGCAGCCCCTTTGTAGCGGGGGCCTACGAGCAGTACTTC. Protein product: CASSPFVAGAYEQYF.

The genes are TRBV6-5 and TRBJ2-1, with 8 bases identical to TRBD2. CDR3 size: 15 residues. Germline trimming cut 10 bases from V and 7 bases from J; bases unmatched to any gene: 15. CDR1 MNHEY and CDR2 SVGAGI come from the germline V gene. Written as DNA, the CDR3 is TGTGCCACCCGCCGTAGGACTAGCCACAAAAATGAGCAGTTCTTC. Translation: CATRRRTSHKNEQFF.

With regard to this clonotype: A much larger clone sits a single nucleotide away, making a read error possible. The chain carries TRBV24-1 and TRBJ2-3; 7 bases fit TRBD2. In germline, CDR1 is KGHDR, CDR2 SFDVKD. The CDR3 is 15 amino acids. V trimming: 4 bases; J trimming: 4 bases; junction bases outside the gene matches: 7. In nucleotides, the CDR3 is TGTGCCACCAGTGAGACCGGGACTACGTCAGATACGCAGTATTTT. Encoded protein: CATSETGTTSDTQYF.

This clonotype is a singleton in its sample. One end of the junction does not line up with germline, which may come from a read error. The J gene is TRBJ2-7, the V gene TRBV19; D perhaps matches TRBD1 (6 bases). Looked up from germline, CDR1 is LNHDA and CDR2 is SQIVND (reference sequence). The CDR3 is 14 residues long. CDR3 region: CASSARGASYEQHF. The CDR3 bases are TGTGCCAGTTCTGCCAGGGGAGCTTCCTACGAGCAGCACTTC. The variable domain in full, completed from reference TRBV19 and TRBJ2-7, reads DGGITQSPKYLFRKEGQNVTLSCEQNLNHDAMYWYRQDPGQGLRLIYYSQIVNDFQKGDIAEGYSVSREKKESFPLTVTSAQKNPTAFYLCASSARGASYEQHFGPGTRLTVT.

A few counts support this clonotype. This chain joins TRBV5-4 and TRBJ2-3, with D possibly TRBD2 on 6 matching bases. CDR3 length: 14 amino acids. Trimming pared 3 bases from V and 6 bases from J, leaving 14 bases between. Germline lookup yields CDR1 SGHNT and CDR2 YYREEE (reference sequence). The CDR3 DNA follows: TGTGCCAGCAGCTCCAGACTAGTAGCCGATACGCAGTATTTT. It yields the protein CASSSRLVADTQYF.

Turning to this clonotype: The junction departs from the called germline gene at one end, perhaps through a read error. This chain uses TRBV5-1 with TRBJ1-1; D may be TRBD1 (6 bases). Germline loops: CDR1 SGHRS, CDR2 YFSETQ. The CDR3 contains 16 residues. DNA for the CDR3: TGCGCCAGCAAGGAACTCTCGACAGGCTTGAACACTAAAGCTTTCTTT. This translates into CASKELSTGLNTKAFF.

The rearrangement joins TRBV7-9 to TRBJ1-1, with D unclear. The CDR3 spans 15 residues. CDR1 and CDR2 from the germline V gene are SEHNR and FQNEAQ (reference sequence). V was trimmed by 5 bases and J by 1 base, leaving 14 bases between them. In DNA, the CDR3 is TGTGCCAGCAGCCTTCTCAACCGGGGGAACACTGAAGCTTTCTTT. Its protein product is CASSLLNRGNTEAFF.

This clonotype was recorded many times. The CDR3, as DNA: TGTGCCAGCAGCTTAAGGACTAGCGGGAGAGTGGGAGATACGCAGTATTTT. The encoded protein is CASSLRTSGRVGDTQYF. The V gene is TRBV6-2 or TRBV6-3, the J gene TRBJ2-3; TRBD2 agrees at 13 bases. The germline V gene encodes CDR1 MNHEY and CDR2 SVGEGT. The CDR3 is 17 residues long. V lost 6 bases to trimming and J lost 5 bases; unmatched junction nucleotides: 11.

This clonotype showed up many times. The V gene is TRBV4-1, the J gene TRBJ1-5; no clear D. The CDR3 contains 17 residues. V shed 1 base and J shed 0 bases, with 13 bases lying between them. Germline V lookup: CDR1 MGHRA, CDR2 YSYEKL. The CDR3 loop is CASSQAFGQLSNQPQHF. The CDR3 coding sequence is TGCGCCAGCAGCCAAGCCTTTGGGCAGCTTAGCAATCAGCCCCAGCATTTT.

Concerning this clonotype itself: A read error is possible here, since a much larger clone lies one base away. The rearrangement links TRBV7-2 to TRBJ2-7, with D possibly matching TRBD2 (7 bases). Trimming cost V 1 base and J 1 base, with 17 bases left between them. From germline, CDR1 is SGHTA and CDR2 FQGNSA. The CDR3 sequence is 17 residues long. CDR3 region: CASSLGGRGAGSYEQYF. The CDR3 bases are TGTGCCAGCAGCTTAGGAGGACGGGGGGCGGGTTCCTACGAGCAGTACTTC.

V and J are TRBV13 and TRBJ1-6, with unresolved D. The germline V and J ends were trimmed by 0 bases and 16 bases, with 16 bases remaining between them. CDR1 and CDR2 from the germline V gene are PRHDT and FYEKMQ (reference sequence). The CDR3 spans 14 residues. CDR3 in DNA: TGTGCCAGCAGCTTAGGAACGGCAGGTAGTCCTCTCCACTTT. Protein: CASSLGTAGSPLHF.

The chain has TRBV24-1 and TRBJ2-1; 8 bases map to TRBD2. J lost 5 bases, V lost 6 bases, and 11 bases had no gene match. The CDR3 extends over 16 amino acids. The germline V gene has CDR1 KGHDR and CDR2 SFDVKD. CDR3 sequence (DNA): TGTGCCACCAGTCTAGGACGAACTAGCGGTCACAATGAGCAGTTCTTC. It encodes CATSLGRTSGHNEQFF.

The rearrangement uses TRBV19 and TRBJ2-1, with TRBD1 matching 7 bases. V dropped 1 base and J dropped 6; count of bases not matched to a gene: 12. The CDR3 covers 17 residues. Germline CDR1 reads LNHDA; CDR2 reads SQIVND (reference sequence). The CDR3 bases are TGTGCCAGTAGTATAGTTGGGACAGTCCTAGGGCGCAATGAGCAGTTCTTC. Translation gives CASSIVGTVLGRNEQFF.

The CDR3 loop reads CASSQGPGQSYSPLHF. Here the CDR3 DNA reads TGCGCCAGCAGCCAAGGTCCCGGACAGTCCTATTCACCCCTCCACTTT. The chain couples TRBV4-1 to TRBJ1-6; TRBD1 is a possible D gene (6 bases). Trimming pared 1 base from V and 8 bases from J, leaving 15 bases between. The CDR3 is made up of 16 amino acids. From germline, CDR1 is MGHRA and CDR2 YSYEKL.